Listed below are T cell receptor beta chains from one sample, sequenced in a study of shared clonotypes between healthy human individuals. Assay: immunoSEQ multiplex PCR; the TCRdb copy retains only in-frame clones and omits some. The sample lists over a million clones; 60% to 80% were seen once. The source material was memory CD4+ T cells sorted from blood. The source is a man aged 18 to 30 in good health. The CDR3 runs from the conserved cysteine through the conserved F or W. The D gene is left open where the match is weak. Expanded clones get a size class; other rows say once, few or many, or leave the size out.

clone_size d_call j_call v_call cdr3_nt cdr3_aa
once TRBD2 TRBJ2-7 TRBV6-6 TGTGCCAGCAGTTACTCGATTACGGGAGGCGAGCAGTACTTC CASSYSITGGEQYF
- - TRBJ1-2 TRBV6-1 TGTGCCAGCAGGACTGGGGGGACTGGCTACACCTTC CASRTGGTGYTF
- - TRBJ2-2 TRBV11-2 TGTGCCAGCAGCTTAGAGGGAGTTAGGGCCGGGGAGCTGTTTTTT CASSLEGVRAGELFF
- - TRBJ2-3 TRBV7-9 TGCGCCAGCAGCCATGGGGCCACAGGGACAGATACGCAGTATTTT CASSHGATGTDTQYF
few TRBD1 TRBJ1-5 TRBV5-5 TGTGCCAGCAGCTGGGGCACAGGGGAGTTTCAGCCCCAGCATTTT CASSWGTGEFQPQHF
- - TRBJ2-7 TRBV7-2 TGTGCCAGCAGCTTAGATCGCGGGGGCCACTACGAGCAGTACTTC CASSLDRGGHYEQYF
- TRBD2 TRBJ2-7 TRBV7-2 TGTGCCAGCAGCTTAGTTGCGGCGGGGACTAGAAATTACCCCTACGAGCAGTACTTC CASSLVAAGTRNYPYEQYF
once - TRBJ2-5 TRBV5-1 TGCGCCAGCAGCCTGGGGGCCGGGCTTTTTGGGGAGACCCAGTACTTC CASSLGAGLFGETQYF
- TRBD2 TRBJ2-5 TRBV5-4 TGTGCCAGCAGCTTGAGGCTAGCGGGGGGACGGGGAGAGACCCAGTACTTC CASSLRLAGGRGETQYF
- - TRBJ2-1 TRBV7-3 TGTGCCAGCAGCCAGGGGAGGGTTGGTAACAATGAGCAGTTCTTC CASSQGRVGNNEQFF